The 23 T cell receptor beta chains below all came from one sample that was sequenced in a study of T cell repertoires in cytomegalovirus infection. One entry per CDR3 protein, called by TCRdb with MiXCR from the reads. The profile covers hundreds of thousands of distinct CDR3 sequences, with around 10% appearing a single time and about 2.3% taken by the ten largest. Sequencing was carried out using PBMCs. These receptors were taken from a human donor in good health (CMV status not recorded). Some clones in this sample may be carry-over from other donors' samples.

This clonotype occurred many times. DNA of the CDR3: TGCAGCGTTGGTCAGGGGGTGGATGTCGAGCAGTACTTC. It encodes CSVGQGVDVEQYF. The chain has TRBV29-1 and TRBJ2-7, with TRBD1 matching over 7 bases. The CDR3 extends over 13 amino acids. Looked up from germline, CDR1 is SQVTM and CDR2 is ANQGSEA. V lost 4 bases to trimming and J lost 6 bases; unmatched junction nucleotides: 9.

The table lists this clonotype with many counts. V and J are TRBV12-3 or TRBV12-4 and TRBJ2-7; 10 bases are a match to TRBD2. This CDR3 comprises 15 residues. V was clipped by 6 bases and J by 2 bases; unmatched bases: 7. This CDR3 is CASSLSGGTTYEQYV. CDR3 coding DNA: TGTGCCAGCAGCCTTAGCGGGGGGACGACCTACGAGCAGTACGTC.

As to this clonotype: Since a much larger clone is just one base distant, this may be a read error. The chain employs TRBV11-1 and TRBJ2-1; the D is unclear. V was trimmed by 1 base and J by 8 bases, leaving 3 bases between them. The CDR3 runs to 11 residues. Germline CDR1 and CDR2: SGHAT and FQDESV (reference sequence). The CDR3 loop is CASSLEYEQFF. The CDR3 nucleotides are TGTGCCAGCAGCTTAGAATATGAGCAGTTCTTC. The full variable domain, completed using reference TRBV11-1 and TRBJ2-1, is EAEVAQSPRYKITEKSQAVAFWCDPISGHATLYWYRQILGQGPELLVQFQDESVVDDSQLPKDRFSAERLKGVDSTLKIQPAELGDSAMYLCASSLEYEQFFGPGTRLTVL.

This clonotype was recorded a few times. The rearrangement uses TRBV18 and TRBJ2-5, with a weak D call TRBD2 (5 bases). Germline-derived CDR1 and CDR2 are KGHSH and LQKENI. Between the trimmed V and J ends, which lost 1 base and 0 bases, there was a span of 9 bases. The CDR3 totals 15 residues. The CDR3 protein is CASSPLLADQETQYF. The CDR3 nucleotides read TGTGCCAGCTCACCACTGCTAGCCGACCAAGAGACCCAGTACTTC.

This clonotype was observed at least ten times. The CDR3 region has the DNA TGTGCCAGCAGCTTTTATGGAGGAGTGACCGGGGAGCTGTTTTTT. This gives the protein CASSFYGGVTGELFF. This sequence joins TRBV7-2 and TRBJ2-2; possibly TRBD2 for D (5 bases). CDR3 length equals 15 residues. The germline gives CDR1 SGHTA, CDR2 FQGNSA. V lost 3 bases to trimming and J lost 5 bases, with 13 bases between them.

The chain combines TRBV20-1 with TRBJ2-4; D is undetermined. CDR3 length: 14 residues. The V gene lost 5 bases and the J gene lost 8 bases, with 19 bases spanning the gap. From germline, CDR1 is DFQATT and CDR2 SNEGSKA (reference sequence). The CDR3 reads CSALTLGMMDIQYF. The DNA of the CDR3 is TGCAGTGCTCTCACTTTGGGTATGATGGACATTCAGTACTTC.

The V and J genes are TRBV11-3 and TRBJ2-1; tentatively, D is TRBD2 (5 bases). In germline, CDR1 is SGHNT, CDR2 YENEEA. Trimming took 0 bases from V and 9 from J, leaving 9 bases between them. The CDR3 sequence is 13 residues long. The DNA of the CDR3 is TGTGCCAGCAGCTTAGATCCGGGAACTGAGCAGTTCTTC. Its translation is CASSLDPGTEQFF.

The V gene is TRBV28, the J gene TRBJ1-1; a possible D gene is TRBD1 (5 bases). V gave up 3 bases and J gave up 4 bases, with 15 bases separating them. CDR1 is MDHEN, CDR2 SYDVKM, per germline. This CDR3 has 15 residues. Written as DNA, the CDR3 is TGTGCCAGCAGTTTCCACCCCAGGGTTAGCACTGAAGCTTTCTTT. It is translated as CASSFHPRVSTEAFF. The full variable domain, rest sourced from reference TRBV28 and TRBJ1-1, is DVKVTQSSRYLVKRTGEKVFLECVQDMDHENMFWYRQDPGLGLRLIYFSYDVKMKEKGDIPEGYSVSREKKERFSLILESASTNQTSMYLCASSFHPRVSTEAFFGQGTRLTVV.

V gene TRBV2 combines with J gene TRBJ1-6; TRBD1 is a possible D gene (5 bases). Germline assignment: CDR1 SNHLY and CDR2 FYNNEI. V was shortened by 6 bases and J by 9 bases, with 18 bases between the two germline ends. CDR3 length: 15 residues. Written as DNA, the CDR3 is TGTGCCAGCAGCCCTAATGGCAGGGCATCTTCACCCCTCCACTTT. It yields the protein CASSPNGRASSPLHF.

Only a few counts were recorded for this clonotype. V usage is TRBV3-1 and J usage is TRBJ1-6; 9 nucleotides agree with TRBD1. The CDR3 sequence is 13 residues long. With 6 bases clipped from V and 10 bases from J, the junction kept 4 bases outside the gene matches. CDR1 and CDR2 from the germline V gene are LGHDT and YNNKEL (reference sequence). CDR3 in DNA: TGTGCCAGCAGACCGGGACAGGGATCACCCCTCCACTTT. It translates to CASRPGQGSPLHF.

This clonotype occurred a few times. The V call is TRBV10-3, the J call TRBJ2-2, with D uncertain. Germline CDR1 and CDR2: ENHRY and SYGVKD. The CDR3 is made up of 13 amino acids. Trimming cost V 4 bases and J 4 bases, with 7 bases left between them. For the CDR3, the DNA is TGTGCCATCAGTGGGAGTGGCACCGGGGAGCTGTTTTTT. Its translation is CAISGSGTGELFF.

Ten or more counts support this clonotype. V and J are TRBV6-5 and TRBJ2-1; D is unresolved. Trimming pared 0 bases from V and 3 bases from J, leaving 6 bases between. CDR3 size: 14 residues. CDR1 and CDR2 from the germline V gene are MNHEY and SVGAGI. CDR3 nucleotides: TGTGCCAGCAGTTACTCCGAGTACTACAATGAGCAGTTCTTC. It yields the protein CASSYSEYYNEQFF.

The chain combines TRBV6-6 with TRBJ2-3, with no clear D. V shed 4 bases and J shed 4 bases, with 15 bases lying between them. The CDR3 contains 15 residues. CDR1 and CDR2 from the germline V gene are MNHNY and SVGAGI (reference sequence). The CDR3 region is CASSCVRSKADTQYF. DNA for the CDR3: TGTGCCAGCAGTTGCGTTCGCAGTAAGGCAGATACGCAGTATTTT.

This clonotype appeared many times. The rearrangement uses TRBV7-2 and TRBJ1-5; possible D gene TRBD1, 5 bases. Germline-derived CDR1 and CDR2 are SGHTA and FQGNSA. The ends were cut back, 1 base at V and 7 bases at J, with 17 bases in the middle. The CDR3 covers 16 residues. The CDR3 DNA sequence: TGTGCCAGCAGCTTAGACGGGACCACCCCCGTCCAGCCCCAGCATTTT. This codes for CASSLDGTTPVQPQHF.

Only a few counts were recorded for this clonotype. J is TRBJ1-5 and V is TRBV7-9; possibly TRBD1 for D (5 bases). V gave up 3 bases and J gave up 6 bases, with 9 bases separating them. Per the germline V gene, CDR1 is SEHNR and CDR2 is FQNEAQ (reference sequence). The CDR3 consists of 13 residues. CDR3 in DNA: TGTGCCAGCAGCTTTTCAGGGACTCAGCCCCAGCATTTT. Amino acid sequence: CASSFSGTQPQHF.

This clonotype has a handful of counts. The chain links TRBV7-9 to TRBJ2-5; weak D call: TRBD2 (6 bases). The CDR3 runs 13 residues. The V and J ends lost 6 bases and 4 bases respectively, with 12 bases between them. Germline loops: CDR1 SEHNR, CDR2 FQNEAQ (reference sequence). CDR3 sequence: CASRRGDRETQYF. The CDR3 DNA follows: TGTGCCAGCAGACGCGGGGACCGAGAGACCCAGTACTTC.

The sample holds a few counts of this clonotype. J is TRBJ2-3 and V is TRBV20-1; TRBD2 matches at 11 bases. J gave up 2 bases and V 5 bases, and 6 bases lay outside the gene matches. The germline CDR1 and CDR2 sequences are DFQATT and SNEGSKA (reference sequence). CDR3 length: 15 amino acids. The CDR3 is CSAPRLAGPTDTQYF. The CDR3 nucleotides read TGCAGTGCTCCAAGACTAGCGGGGCCCACAGATACGCAGTATTTT.

In this sample, this clonotype turned up a few times. The chain carries TRBV29-1 and TRBJ2-2; 7 nucleotides line up with TRBD1. This CDR3 has 13 residues. V was pared by 7 bases and J by 2 bases, with 4 bases of the junction left unmatched. Germline assignment: CDR1 SQVTM and CDR2 ANQGSEA. CDR3 in amino acids: CSATGANTGELFF. The DNA of the CDR3 is TGCAGCGCTACAGGGGCAAACACCGGGGAGCTGTTTTTT.

This clonotype has ten or more counts. CDR3 region: CSGVRGSGNQPQHF. CDR3 in DNA: TGCAGTGGGGTCCGAGGCTCGGGCAATCAGCCCCAGCATTTT. The chain couples TRBV20-1 to TRBJ1-5, with D uncertain. CDR3 size: 14 residues. The ends were cut back, 7 bases at V and 2 bases at J, with 15 bases in the middle. The germline gives CDR1 DFQATT, CDR2 SNEGSKA (reference sequence).

This clonotype was seen at least ten times. This chain joins TRBV7-8 and TRBJ2-1, with TRBD2 matching over 7 bases. CDR3 length equals 13 residues. Trimming cost V 3 bases and J 9 bases; bases outside gene matches: 5. CDR1 SGHVS and CDR2 FQNEAQ come from the germline V gene. CDR3 protein: CASSLPLASEQFF. The CDR3 DNA is TGTGCCAGCAGCTTGCCACTAGCGAGTGAGCAGTTCTTC.

This clonotype appeared a few times. The J gene is TRBJ2-3, the V gene TRBV5-6; no definite D call. The V end was cut by 5 bases, the J end by 5 bases, with 6 bases between. This CDR3 comprises 11 residues. The V gene's germline CDR1 is SGHDT and CDR2 YYEEEE. Here the CDR3 reads CASSWGDTQYF. The DNA of the CDR3 is TGTGCCAGCAGTTGGGGAGATACGCAGTATTTT.

This clonotype was seen repeatedly, ten times or more. J is TRBJ1-1 and V is TRBV29-1; tentatively, D is TRBD1 (6 bases). V was cut by 4 bases and J by 2 bases, with 11 bases left in between. This CDR3 is 13 amino acids long. Germline V gives CDR1 SQVTM, CDR2 ANQGSEA. The CDR3 spells CSVGGGPNTEAFF. CDR3 sequence (DNA): TGCAGCGTTGGGGGGGGGCCAAACACTGAAGCTTTCTTT.

This clonotype was found a few times. The rearrangement links TRBV18 to TRBJ1-2; D unclear. V shed 2 bases and J shed 8 bases, with 12 bases lying between them. Germline CDR1 reads KGHSH; CDR2 reads LQKENI. The CDR3 extends over 13 amino acids. The CDR3 protein is CASSPSDREGYTF. CDR3 nucleotides: TGTGCCAGCTCACCATCCGACCGGGAGGGCTACACCTTC.